This T cell receptor beta chain is drawn from a study of blood T cell repertoires in COVID-19. Study in general: Spain, Italy and the United States supplied samples that represented acute and convalescent COVID-19.

Per the original data handling: Reference gene primer amplification gave estimated nucleated cell counts. The data were produced by immunoSEQ multiplex PCR, yet TCRdb's version contains in-frame clones alone and is incomplete. The V and J calls and the clone size are those of that table, but D and trimming were determined from the DNA. The repertoire consists of tens of thousands of clones, with about 83% occurring once and the leading ten covering around 48%. Germline values: CDR1 LNHDA, CDR2 SQIVND (reference sequence). The CDR3 is made up of 14 amino acids. After removal of 3 bases from V and 0 bases from J, the junction contained 2 bases not matched to a gene.

Sequenced sample: peripheral blood. This sequence was found in a man between 65 and 85 years old with acute or convalescent COVID-19. The rearrangement uses TRBV19 and TRBJ2-7; 7 bases align to TRBD1. CDR3 loop: CASSITGDSYEQYF. The CDR3 coding sequence is TGTGCCAGTAGTATTACAGGGGACTCCTACGAGCAGTACTTC.